This entry lists 30 T cell receptor beta chains sequenced from one sample in a study of beta chain features in type 1 diabetes. As every portion of the isolated RNA was reverse transcribed, the sequencing read expressed TCRB transcripts. The data were produced by immunoSEQ multiplex PCR, yet TCRdb's version contains in-frame clones alone and is incomplete. The data hold 130,000 to 150,000 clones, with 9.2% observed a single time. Sequenced: central memory CD4+ T cells from blood. The receptor set was obtained from a man between 18 and 35 years old in good health.

This clone was detected many times. V gene TRBV11-2 combines with J gene TRBJ2-3; a weak D match, TRBD1 (5 bases). Germline CDR1 is SGHAT and CDR2 is FQNNGV. V lost 5 bases to trimming and J lost 3 bases, with 12 bases between them. This CDR3 is built from 14 residues. In nucleotides, the CDR3 is TGTGCCAGCAGCCAAACCAGGGTGACAGATACGCAGTATTTT. Amino acids: CASSQTRVTDTQYF.

This chain uses TRBV7-2 with TRBJ2-2; tentative D call: TRBD1 (6 bases). CDR3 length: 16 residues. Looked up from germline, CDR1 is SGHTA and CDR2 is FQGNSA. V dropped 1 base and J dropped 0 bases, with 9 bases sitting between them. CDR3 sequence: CASSLGGPPNTGELFF. In nucleotides, the CDR3 is TGTGCCAGCAGCTTAGGGGGGCCCCCGAACACCGGGGAGCTGTTTTTT.

This clone was detected a few times. The chain couples TRBV30 to TRBJ1-6; TRBD1 agrees at 8 bases. Looked up from germline, CDR1 is GTSNPN and CDR2 is SVGIG (reference sequence). Trimming cost V 1 base and J 18 bases; bases outside gene matches: 8. The CDR3 sequence is 12 residues long. In nucleotides, the CDR3 is TGTGCCTGGAGTGACCCCGGGACAGGCGACCACTTT. Its translation: CAWSDPGTGDHF.

V is TRBV4-1 and J is TRBJ1-1; no definite D call. There are 12 residues in the CDR3. In germline, CDR1 is MGHRA, CDR2 YSYEKL. With 1 base removed from V and 7 bases from J, the gap between germline ends came to 7 bases. CDR3 DNA: TGCGCCAGCAGCCAAGGGGCAGATGAAGCTTTCTTT. Translated, it gives CASSQGADEAFF.

The V gene is TRBV18, the J gene TRBJ2-2; the D is unclear. From germline, CDR1 is KGHSH and CDR2 LQKENI. Trimming cost V 3 bases and J 2 bases, with 7 bases left between them. There are 14 residues in the CDR3. This CDR3 reads CASSPARNTGELFF. As DNA, the CDR3 is TGTGCCAGCTCACCGGCCAGAAACACCGGGGAGCTGTTTTTT.

This clone has more than one count but fewer than ten. The chain links TRBV30 to TRBJ1-6; the D gene is possibly TRBD1 (5 bases). The CDR3 is made up of 15 amino acids. V was pared by 1 base and J by 0 bases, with 7 bases between. From germline, CDR1 is GTSNPN and CDR2 SVGIG (reference sequence). Here the CDR3 DNA reads TGTGCCTGGAGTGGGCAGGGCTCCTATAATTCACCCCTCCACTTT. Residues: CAWSGQGSYNSPLHF.

The J gene is TRBJ2-2, the V gene TRBV4-3, with 7 bases matching TRBD2. Germline lookup yields CDR1 LGHNA and CDR2 YSLEER. This CDR3 is built from 16 residues. V trimming: 3 bases; J trimming: 2 bases; junction bases outside the gene matches: 6. The CDR3 loop reads CASSHGGDLNTGELFF. DNA of the CDR3: TGCGCCAGCAGCCATGGGGGGGACCTAAACACCGGGGAGCTGTTTTTT.

J is TRBJ2-5 and V is TRBV25-1; TRBD1 matches 11 bases. Germline CDR1 and CDR2: MGHDK and SYGVNS. This CDR3 has 15 amino acids. V gave up 7 bases and J gave up 2 bases; unmatched junction bases: 6. The CDR3 region has the DNA TGTGCCAGCACTAGGGGGGACAGGGGGCAAGAGACCCAGTACTTC. Amino acid sequence: CASTRGDRGQETQYF.

There are a few counts of this clone. V is TRBV9 and J is TRBJ2-5; 7 nucleotides agree with TRBD1. Germline trimming cut 0 bases from V and 5 bases from J; bases unmatched to any gene: 10. CDR1 and CDR2 from the germline V gene are SGDLS and YYNGEE. The CDR3 runs to 16 residues. The CDR3 coding sequence is TGTGCCAGCAGCGTAGCTCCCACAGGGGACGGGGAGACCCAGTACTTC. Its protein product is CASSVAPTGDGETQYF.

V is TRBV18 and J is TRBJ1-2; 9 bases are a match to TRBD1. Unmatched junction bases numbered 4, after V lost 6 bases and J lost 2 bases. The germline gives CDR1 KGHSH, CDR2 LQKENI. The CDR3 is 14 residues long. Here the CDR3 DNA reads TGTGCCAGCTCCCGCGGACAGGGGAACTATGGCTACACCTTC. Translation: CASSRGQGNYGYTF.

The chain combines TRBV10-3 with TRBJ2-3; 11 bases are shared with TRBD2. Germline CDR1 ENHRY, CDR2 SYGVKD. V lost 6 bases and J lost 2; bases outside the gene matches: 10. This CDR3 spans 17 amino acids. CDR3 DNA sequence: TGTGCCATCAGACCGGGACTAGCGGATACCGCCACAGATACGCAGTATTTT. Protein product: CAIRPGLADTATDTQYF.

The rearrangement joins TRBV5-1 to TRBJ2-1; 7 bases map to TRBD1. Germline V gene data show CDR1 as SGHRS and CDR2 as YFSETQ. The J segment lost 10 bases and the V segment lost 0 bases, leaving 13 bases of the junction unmatched. CDR3 length: 16 amino acids. CDR3 loop: CASSLGRTGALWEQFF. CDR3 nucleotides: TGCGCCAGCAGCTTGGGCCGCACAGGGGCCCTCTGGGAGCAGTTCTTC.

This clone has a count of ten or more. The chain couples TRBV30 to TRBJ1-5; 8 bases map to TRBD1. Looked up from germline, CDR1 is GTSNPN and CDR2 is SVGIG (reference sequence). V trimming: 1 base; J trimming: 7 bases; junction bases outside the gene matches: 6. This CDR3 spans 14 amino acids. The DNA of the CDR3 is TGTGCCTGGAGTGAAGGACAGGGTTACCAGCCCCAGCATTTT. Protein product: CAWSEGQGYQPQHF.

The rearrangement links TRBV6-1 to TRBJ1-2, with D possibly being TRBD1 (6 bases). Between the trimmed V and J ends, which lost 5 bases and 5 bases, there was a span of 24 bases. Germline V lookup: CDR1 MNHNS, CDR2 SASEGT. This CDR3 comprises 17 residues. CDR3 sequence reads: CASSKGQSMGLSYGYTF. CDR3 nucleotides: TGTGCCAGCAGTAAAGGACAGTCGATGGGGCTATCGTATGGCTACACCTTC.

V usage is TRBV6-6 and J usage is TRBJ2-5; D gene ambiguous. TRBJ2-7 matches the DNA end more closely, so the J call is doubtful. The CDR3 length is 12 residues. Germline CDR1 is MNHNY and CDR2 is SVGAGI (reference sequence). In DNA, the CDR3 is TGTGCCAGCAGTTATGAGCCCTACGAGCAGTACTTC. Protein product: CASSYEPYEQYF.

The V and J genes are TRBV7-2 and TRBJ1-5, with D perhaps matching TRBD1 (6 bases). Trimming left V 1 base short and J 7 bases short, with 14 bases between. The CDR3 extends over 15 amino acids. Germline V gives CDR1 SGHTA, CDR2 FQGNSA. The chain's CDR3 is CASSLGRGQGQPQHF. In DNA form, the CDR3 reads TGTGCCAGCAGCTTAGGCAGGGGTCAGGGACAGCCCCAGCATTTT.

The chain couples TRBV7-9 to TRBJ2-3; TRBD2 matches 15 bases. Germline trimming cut 4 bases from V and 0 bases from J; bases unmatched to any gene: 8. Germline CDR1 and CDR2: SEHNR and FQNEAQ (reference sequence). The CDR3 is 19 residues long. The CDR3 spells CASSSQPGLAGGSTDTQYF. The CDR3 DNA follows: TGTGCCAGCAGCTCACAGCCGGGACTAGCGGGGGGAAGCACAGATACGCAGTATTTT.

This clone was picked up a small number of times. The rearrangement joins TRBV11-2 to TRBJ2-5, with a weak D call TRBD1 (5 bases). Germline V gene lookup returns CDR1 SGHAT and CDR2 FQNNGV. The CDR3 has 15 residues. V lost 2 bases to trimming and J lost 5 bases, with 15 bases between them. This CDR3 is CASSLPRVPPETQYF. The DNA of the CDR3 is TGTGCCAGCAGCTTACCCAGGGTACCCCCGGAGACCCAGTACTTC. Using reference TRBV11-2 and TRBJ2-5 for the parts outside the CDR3, the full variable domain is EAGVAQSPRYKIIEKRQSVAFWCNPISGHATLYWYQQILGQGPKLLIQFQNNGVVDDSQLPKDRFSAERLKGVDSTLKIQPAKLEDSAVYLCASSLPRVPPETQYFGPGTRLLVL.

CDR3 bases: TGTGCCAGCAAACCTCCTTTCACGGGAGGGAAGAACTACGAGCAGTACTTC. This translates into CASKPPFTGGKNYEQYF. This chain links TRBV11-1 with TRBJ2-7; 8 bases line up with TRBD2. CDR1 and CDR2 (germline): SGHAT, FQDESV (reference sequence). This CDR3 is 17 amino acids long. J gave up 3 bases and V 7 bases, and 17 bases lay outside the gene matches.

This clone occurred a few times. This rearrangement joins TRBV6-5 to TRBJ2-7; D may be TRBD2 (6 bases). The CDR3 consists of 15 residues. The V end was cut by 0 bases, the J end by 4 bases, with 13 bases between. Germline CDR1 reads MNHEY; CDR2 reads SVGAGI. CDR3 nucleotide sequence: TGTGCCAGCAGTTACTCTAGCGGAAAACCGTACGAGCAGTACTTC. Protein: CASSYSSGKPYEQYF.

The CDR3 region has the DNA TGTGCCAGCAGTGATTGGGGGGGGCCAGACACAGATACGCAGTATTTT. Protein product: CASSDWGGPDTDTQYF. V and J are TRBV25-1 and TRBJ2-3; maybe TRBD2 (7 bases). Trimming pared 3 bases from V and 2 bases from J, leaving 15 bases between. Germline V lookup: CDR1 MGHDK, CDR2 SYGVNS. The CDR3 spans 16 residues.

This chain links TRBV5-6 with TRBJ2-5; no firm D call. Germline-derived CDR1 and CDR2 are SGHDT and YYEEEE. The V gene lost 0 bases and the J gene lost 5 bases, with 2 bases spanning the gap. The CDR3 is 11 residues long. CDR3 region: CASSLAETQYF. CDR3 in DNA: TGTGCCAGCAGCTTGGCGGAGACCCAGTACTTC.

In its sample, this clone was seen a few times. The chain employs TRBV7-8 and TRBJ1-2; perhaps TRBD1 as D (5 bases). V was trimmed by 1 base and J by 8 bases, leaving 11 bases between them. The CDR3 extends over 13 amino acids. CDR1 is SGHVS and CDR2 is FQNEAQ in the germline V gene. CDR3 residues: CASSLENGAGYTF. The CDR3 bases are TGTGCCAGCAGCTTAGAGAATGGGGCCGGCTACACCTTC.

This chain links TRBV11-2 with TRBJ2-5, with 8 nucleotides matching TRBD1. V dropped 4 bases and J dropped 4; count of bases not matched to a gene: 5. The germline V gene encodes CDR1 SGHAT and CDR2 FQNNGV. This CDR3 comprises 14 residues. This chain's CDR3 is CASSSRQGRETQYF. CDR3 sequence (DNA): TGTGCCAGCAGCTCCCGACAGGGGCGAGAGACCCAGTACTTC.

This chain connects TRBV6-5 to TRBJ2-5; TRBD2 is a possible D gene (6 bases). V was pared by 4 bases and J by 9 bases, with 6 bases between. CDR1 is MNHEY and CDR2 is SVGAGI in the germline V gene. This CDR3 region has 10 residues. The CDR3 DNA is TGTGCCAGCAGTTGGGGGGCCCAGTACTTC. Amino acid sequence: CASSWGAQYF.

This clone was observed a handful of times. This chain uses TRBV4-1 with TRBJ1-2; D remains ambiguous. Germline V lookup: CDR1 MGHRA, CDR2 YSYEKL. Trimming shortened V by 1 base and J by 3 bases, and 12 bases separated the two germline ends. This CDR3 is built from 15 residues. This CDR3 reads CASSQVVQVYYGYTF. In DNA form, the CDR3 reads TGCGCCAGCAGCCAAGTGGTCCAGGTCTACTATGGCTACACCTTC.

CDR3 nucleotides: TGTGCCAGCAGCTTAGGGGGGCTGGCTGTTGACGGGCGAGAGACCCAGTACTTC. It translates to CASSLGGLAVDGRETQYF. V is TRBV7-8 and J is TRBJ2-5; D perhaps matches TRBD1 (6 bases). The V gene lost 1 base and the J gene lost 4 bases, with 22 bases spanning the gap. Germline assignment: CDR1 SGHVS and CDR2 FQNEAQ. The CDR3 has 18 residues.

This clone was seen at least ten times. The chain uses TRBV5-1 and TRBJ2-7; 8 nucleotides align to TRBD1. V was pared by 4 bases and J by 5 bases, with 5 bases of the junction left unmatched. Per germline, CDR1 SGHRS and CDR2 YFSETQ. The CDR3 length is 13 residues. The CDR3 spells CASSRPGGDEQYF. In DNA form, the CDR3 reads TGCGCCAGCAGCAGACCAGGGGGCGACGAGCAGTACTTC.

V gene TRBV6-5 combines with J gene TRBJ1-3, with unresolved D. Trimming stripped 0 bases from V and 1 base from J, with 7 bases between. CDR1 and CDR2 (germline): MNHEY, SVGAGI. CDR3 length: 15 amino acids. The CDR3 loop is CASSYSTISGNTIYF. The CDR3 DNA is TGTGCCAGCAGTTACTCGACAATTTCTGGAAACACCATATATTTT.

This clone occurred many times. This chain uses TRBV14 with TRBJ2-3, with D hard to call. The V and J ends lost 0 bases and 4 bases respectively, with 14 bases between them. Germline lookup yields CDR1 SGHDN and CDR2 FVKESK. This CDR3 region has 16 residues. In nucleotides, the CDR3 is TGTGCCAGCAGCCAAGACTCGAGACTTAACTCAGATACGCAGTATTTT. It translates to CASSQDSRLNSDTQYF.